Sequencing of this T cell receptor (beta chain) was carried out in a study of blood T cells in healthy people across ages. Together with a sample-barcoded 5' primer, a J-beta primer mix was included in a second PCR lasting roughly 6 to 12 cycles. TCRdb re-called the 5' RACE reads with MiXCR, one entry per CDR3 protein. The data contain approximately 690,000 distinct CDR3 sequences, 40% to 45% of them seen just once; the ten biggest clones take up about 30%. There are 14 residues in the CDR3. Germline loops: CDR1 DFQATT, CDR2 SNEGSKA (reference sequence). This TCR came from an elderly man in good health. Sequencing used blood. V usage is TRBV20-1 and J usage is TRBJ2-4; D uncertain. The closer fit of TRBJ2-7 to the DNA end suggests the J call may be wrong. The CDR3 protein is CSARDRSSSYEQYF. DNA of the CDR3: TGCAGTGCTAGAGATCGCAGCAGTTCGTACGAGCAGTACTTC.